This T cell receptor (beta chain) was documented in a study of OX40 agonist ivuxolimab in advanced cancers. Study overall: In this cohort, patients received ivuxolimab, an agonistic anti-OX40 (CD134) antibody.

The assay was immunoSEQ multiplex PCR, and TCRdb's table has in-frame clones only and misses some. The sample includes tens of thousands of clones, roughly 90% seen only once; the top ten take about 0.8%. The CDR3 spans 14 residues. Germline V gives CDR1 MNHNY, CDR2 SVGAGI (reference sequence). Trimming left V 4 bases short and J 1 base short, with 10 bases between. This rearrangement joins TRBV6-6 to TRBJ1-1; TRBD1 is a possible D gene (5 bases). Sequences were derived from CD4+ or CD8+ T cells sorted from blood, sampled in a trial of the OX40 agonist ivuxolimab. The TCR sequence derives from an adult with an advanced solid tumor such as melanoma, head and neck, liver or kidney cancer. The CDR3 region has the DNA TGTGCCAGCAGTTCGCAGGGAGGGAACACTGAAGCTTTCTTT. Amino acids: CASSSQGGNTEAFF.